This T cell receptor beta chain was recovered during a study of T-cell memory formation after mild COVID-19. Study results and caveats: Clones contracting across day 15 to 85 had a balanced CD4/CD8 profile; later expanding clones leaned CD4+.

Trimming at V came to 8 bases and at J to 9 bases, leaving 8 bases not matched to a gene. This CDR3 is 13 amino acids long. This clonotype was counted between two and nine times. Its antigen is not identified. Constant-segment primers served in 5'RACE that generated TCR alpha and TCR beta cDNA libraries bearing sample barcodes and UMIs. MiXCR, applied by TCRdb to the 5' RACE reads, yields one record per CDR3 protein. The data hold about 82,000 distinct CDR3 sequences, with about 12% observed a single time. The TCR was taken from an adult woman who had mild COVID-19 (a few samples of this study predate the infection). Cell type and time point are not known. Sequencing was done on a sample of PBMCs or a T cell subset sorted from them (not recorded which). This chain connects TRBV12-3 or TRBV12-4 to TRBJ2-4, with 9 bases aligning to TRBD1. DNA of the CDR3: TGTGCCAGCGGCCGACAGGGGGGGAGCATTCAGTACTTC. Its protein is CASGRQGGSIQYF.